This TCR beta chain was captured in a study of blood T cell repertoires in COVID-19. Individuals in the exposed group had encountered a COVID-19 case within 2 weeks preceding study entry. Repertoires were generated with immunoSEQ multiplex PCR, while TCRdb's copy carries only in-frame clones and drops some. In the table there are about 280,000 clones, roughly 80% of which are singletons. Material: PBMCs or T cells enriched from blood (not recorded which). The receptor was isolated from a man between 40 and 49 years old who had been exposed to COVID-19.

The CDR3 sequence: CASSLSPQGEQYF. Written as DNA, the CDR3 is TGTGCCAGCAGTTTAAGCCCACAGGGCGAGCAGTACTTC. This sequence joins TRBV12-3 or TRBV12-4 and TRBJ2-7; TRBD1 is a possible D gene (6 bases). V was pared by 2 bases and J by 6 bases, with 11 bases between. This CDR3 contains 13 residues.